What follows are 32 T cell receptor beta chains derived from one specimen sequenced in a study of cytomegalovirus exposure and HLA in healthy donors. The PCR contained 60 Vbeta and 13 Jbeta primers. This table comes from immunoSEQ multiplex PCR, and its TCRdb copy is limited to in-frame clones, with some not included. Of over 130,000 clones listed, 70% are singletons. What was sequenced was PBMCs. The receptors derive from a woman younger than 45 in good health and CMV-seronegative.

The chain has TRBV5-4 and TRBJ1-2; 12 bases are shared with TRBD1. V gave up 3 bases and J gave up 4 bases; unmatched junction bases: 7. CDR1 is SGHNT and CDR2 is YYREEE in the germline V gene (reference sequence). The CDR3 is made up of 16 amino acids. The CDR3 reads CASSYEPGQGAYGYTF. CDR3 DNA: TGTGCCAGCAGCTACGAACCGGGACAGGGGGCCTATGGCTACACCTTC.

The chain has TRBV6-5 and TRBJ1-3; D not certain. The germline V and J ends were trimmed by 6 bases and 4 bases, with 10 bases remaining between them. Germline V gives CDR1 MNHEY, CDR2 SVGAGI. This CDR3 spans 13 amino acids. The CDR3 region is CASRPPTGNTIYF. For the CDR3, the DNA is TGTGCCAGCAGGCCTCCTACCGGAAACACCATATATTTT.

The V and J genes are TRBV15 and TRBJ2-1; 7 nucleotides agree with TRBD2. Germline CDR1 LNHNV, CDR2 YYDKDF (reference sequence). There are 14 residues in the CDR3. Trimming took 9 bases from V and 6 from J; bases not matched to a gene: 11. CDR3 bases: TGTGCCACACAAAGCGGGATAGCGGGCAATGAGCAGTTCTTC. Translation gives CATQSGIAGNEQFF.

In this sample, this clone turned up once. The J gene is TRBJ2-2, the V gene TRBV5-6; TRBD1 agrees at 8 bases. V trimming: 5 bases; J trimming: 7 bases; junction bases outside the gene matches: 10. The CDR3 covers 15 residues. CDR1 is SGHDT and CDR2 is YYEEEE in the germline V gene. The CDR3 is CASSKVRGRVGELFF. CDR3 nucleotide sequence: TGTGCCAGCAGTAAAGTCAGGGGGCGCGTCGGGGAGCTGTTTTTT.

This rearrangement joins TRBV28 to TRBJ2-3; no clear D. Trimming cost V 4 bases and J 7 bases, with 15 bases left between them. CDR1 is MDHEN and CDR2 is SYDVKM in the germline V gene. The CDR3 has 14 residues. CDR3 amino acids: CASSYTENRNTQYF. DNA of the CDR3: TGTGCCAGCAGTTATACAGAAAACCGAAATACGCAGTATTTT.

The chain combines TRBV5-6 with TRBJ2-2; 11 bases align to TRBD2. The germline gives CDR1 SGHDT, CDR2 YYEEEE. This CDR3 contains 17 residues. The ends lost 4 bases at V and 6 bases at J; junction bases unmatched: 11. In DNA form, the CDR3 reads TGTGCCAGCAGCAAGATAGCGGGGGGGCTGGTCTCCGGGGAGCTGTTTTTT. It translates to CASSKIAGGLVSGELFF.

The chain recombines TRBV28 with TRBJ2-1, with 10 bases lining up with TRBD2. This CDR3 is 18 amino acids long. V gave up 3 bases and J gave up 0 bases; unmatched junction bases: 8. Looked up from germline, CDR1 is MDHEN and CDR2 is SYDVKM. The CDR3 protein is CASSFLASGGPSYNEQFF. Written as DNA, the CDR3 is TGTGCCAGCAGTTTTCTCGCTAGCGGGGGCCCCTCCTACAATGAGCAGTTCTTC.

This chain connects TRBV19 to TRBJ1-4; D gene uncertain. Trimming removed 6 bases from V and 2 bases from J, with 13 bases in between. Looked up from germline, CDR1 is LNHDA and CDR2 is SQIVND (reference sequence). The CDR3 contains 15 residues. The CDR3 spells CASRTQQSTNEKLFF. Here the CDR3 DNA reads TGTGCCAGTAGGACACAACAGAGCACTAATGAAAAACTGTTTTTT.

The genes are TRBV2 and TRBJ2-3, with a possible D match to TRBD2 (5 bases). Trimming took off 3 bases at V and 6 bases at J, with 7 bases between the two ends. CDR1 is SNHLY and CDR2 is FYNNEI in the germline V gene. The CDR3 runs to 12 residues. CDR3 nucleotide sequence: TGTGCCAGCAGTGAGAGGGATGATACGCAGTATTTT. It encodes CASSERDDTQYF.

V and J are TRBV30 and TRBJ2-6; TRBD1 aligns across 10 bases. The CDR3 extends over 13 amino acids. V trimming: 0 bases; J trimming: 13 bases; junction bases outside the gene matches: 3. Germline V CDR1 and CDR2: GTSNPN, SVGIG (reference sequence). CDR3 DNA: TGTGCCTGGAGTGTAGGGACAGGGGTTGTCCTGACTTTC. Translating gives CAWSVGTGVVLTF.

The chain uses TRBV7-6 and TRBJ2-5; 9 bases map to TRBD2. The ends lost 5 bases at V and 4 bases at J; junction bases unmatched: 8. Germline CDR1 and CDR2: SGHVS and FNYEAQ. This CDR3 is built from 15 residues. The CDR3 loop reads CASSPRGGGRETQYF. In nucleotides, the CDR3 is TGTGCCAGCAGCCCCCGCGGGGGGGGAAGAGAGACCCAGTACTTC.

The rearrangement joins TRBV7-9 to TRBJ2-3; 9 bases align to TRBD2. This CDR3 has 15 amino acids. V shed 3 bases and J 2 bases; nucleotides not matched to a gene: 3. The germline V gene encodes CDR1 SEHNR and CDR2 FQNEAQ (reference sequence). CDR3 in DNA: TGTGCCAGCAGCTTGCGGGAGGGGAACACAGATACGCAGTATTTT. Translation gives CASSLREGNTDTQYF.

The chain carries TRBV6-1 and TRBJ1-5, with 7 positions matching TRBD1. V lost 2 bases, J lost 5 bases, and 0 bases stayed unmatched. The CDR3 is 13 amino acids. Germline V CDR1 and CDR2: MNHNS, SASEGT. The DNA of the CDR3 is TGTGCCAGCAGTGAAACAGGGGATCAGCCCCAGCATTTT. It yields the protein CASSETGDQPQHF.

This chain connects TRBV2 to TRBJ2-1; 10 positions agree with TRBD1. The V segment lost 5 bases and the J segment 5 bases; nucleotides outside the gene matches: 6. Germline CDR1 is SNHLY and CDR2 is FYNNEI. The CDR3 is 15 residues long. The CDR3 bases are TGTGCCAGCAGTAGACAGGGGGCGAGGGACAATGAGCAGTTCTTC. Translation gives CASSRQGARDNEQFF.

This sequence joins TRBV4-1 and TRBJ1-5; a possible D gene is TRBD1 (5 bases). This CDR3 spans 15 amino acids. V lost 0 bases, J lost 6 bases, and 12 bases lay in between. Germline V CDR1 and CDR2: MGHRA, YSYEKL. The CDR3 DNA reads as TGCGCCAGCAGCCAAGATGTTGGGGCCGGTCAGCCCCAGCATTTT. Its translation is CASSQDVGAGQPQHF.

This clone was seen more than once but under ten times. Since a much larger clone is just one base distant, this may be a read error. The chain combines TRBV7-8 with TRBJ1-1, with D possibly being TRBD1 (6 bases). The germline CDR1 and CDR2 sequences are SGHVS and FQNEAQ. The CDR3 spans 15 residues. Trimming took off 5 bases at V and 0 bases at J, with 13 bases between the two ends. CDR3 bases: TGTGCCAGCAGCCGACCGGGACAAATGAACACTGAAGCTTTCTTT. Protein: CASSRPGQMNTEAFF.

The rearrangement joins TRBV6-5 to TRBJ1-5, with D unclear. There are 16 residues in the CDR3. Trimming took 3 bases from V and 1 from J, leaving 13 bases between them. Germline V gene sequence: CDR1 MNHEY, CDR2 SVGAGI. CDR3 amino acids: CASSYAGYGSNQPQHF. The CDR3 region has the DNA TGTGCCAGCAGTTATGCGGGGTATGGAAGCAATCAGCCCCAGCATTTT.

The rearrangement uses TRBV7-6 and TRBJ2-3; 14 bases match TRBD2. Germline V gene data show CDR1 as SGHVS and CDR2 as FNYEAQ. The CDR3 loop spans 18 amino acids. Trimming removed 1 base from V and 2 bases from J; junction bases left unmatched: 5. The CDR3 spells CASSLGTSGGSFTDTQYF. The CDR3 DNA reads TGTGCCAGCAGCTTAGGGACTAGCGGGGGGTCTTTCACAGATACGCAGTATTTT.

This clone was observed a few times. This chain uses TRBV7-8 with TRBJ2-1; the D gene is possibly TRBD2 (6 bases). The CDR3 covers 16 residues. The V and J ends lost 5 bases and 3 bases respectively, with 17 bases between them. The germline gives CDR1 SGHVS, CDR2 FQNEAQ. CDR3 residues: CASSPPGRGYYNEQFF. CDR3 DNA: TGTGCCAGCAGCCCTCCGGGGCGGGGCTACTACAATGAGCAGTTCTTC.

The V call is TRBV6-5, the J call TRBJ2-5; TRBD1 might be the D (7 bases). Trimming took 8 bases from V and 5 from J, leaving 12 bases between them. The CDR3 consists of 12 residues. Per germline, CDR1 MNHEY and CDR2 SVGAGI. Here the CDR3 reads CASGGGAETQYF. The CDR3 bases are TGTGCCAGCGGAGGGGGCGCGGAGACCCAGTACTTC.

This clone was found a few times. The chain is built from TRBV2 and TRBJ2-5; D perhaps matches TRBD1 (5 bases). The V gene lost 4 bases and the J gene lost 3 bases, with 9 bases spanning the gap. Germline V gene lookup returns CDR1 SNHLY and CDR2 FYNNEI. This CDR3 comprises 13 residues. CDR3 DNA: TGTGCCAGCAGTGTGCCAGGGAAAGAGACCCAGTACTTC. Encoded protein: CASSVPGKETQYF.

Written as DNA, the CDR3 is TGTGCCAGCAGCTTCTCCCGTGGGGCGGACACCGGGGAGCTGTTTTTT. Protein: CASSFSRGADTGELFF. The chain links TRBV13 to TRBJ2-2; tentative D call: TRBD1 (5 bases). The V end was cut by 3 bases, the J end by 3 bases, with 14 bases between. Per germline, CDR1 PRHDT and CDR2 FYEKMQ (reference sequence). The CDR3 covers 16 residues.

The chain recombines TRBV5-1 with TRBJ2-3; D is possibly TRBD2 (5 bases). Germline V gene sequence: CDR1 SGHRS, CDR2 YFSETQ. The CDR3 loop spans 17 amino acids. V lost 4 bases to trimming and J lost 0 bases, with 18 bases between them. The CDR3 spells CASSRSLGGGSTDTQYF. The CDR3 DNA sequence: TGCGCCAGCAGCCGTTCCCTCGGAGGCGGGAGCACAGATACGCAGTATTTT.

The genes are TRBV2 and TRBJ1-2; weak D call: TRBD1 (5 bases). Germline CDR1 reads SNHLY; CDR2 reads FYNNEI. Deletions cut 4 bases from V and 5 bases from J, with 8 bases between. This CDR3 is built from 12 residues. CDR3: CASSVQGYGYTF. The CDR3 DNA sequence: TGTGCCAGCAGTGTGCAGGGATATGGCTACACCTTC.

This sequence joins TRBV5-4 and TRBJ2-1; 7 nucleotides match TRBD1. The CDR3 is 15 residues long. Germline loops: CDR1 SGHNT, CDR2 YYREEE (reference sequence). J lost 8 bases, V lost 2 bases, and 10 bases had no gene match. DNA of the CDR3: TGTGCCAGCAGCTTCACGCAGGGGGATATCGATGAGCAGTTCTTC. Residues: CASSFTQGDIDEQFF.

In DNA form, the CDR3 reads TGTGCCAGCAGTGAAACGACAGGGGGCGTCTGGGAGACCCAGTACTTC. As protein: CASSETTGGVWETQYF. The chain carries TRBV2 and TRBJ2-5; TRBD1 agrees at 10 bases. V lost 2 bases and J lost 5; bases outside the gene matches: 8. This CDR3 comprises 16 residues. Per germline, CDR1 SNHLY and CDR2 FYNNEI.

The J gene is TRBJ2-5, the V gene TRBV6-5; TRBD2 matches 13 bases. The CDR3 is 15 amino acids. From germline, CDR1 is MNHEY and CDR2 SVGAGI. The V gene end was trimmed by 6 bases and the J gene end by 5 bases; junction bases not matched to a gene: 6. The CDR3 is CASSGGLAGWETQYF. The CDR3 region has the DNA TGTGCCAGCAGCGGGGGACTAGCGGGATGGGAGACCCAGTACTTC.

The chain joins TRBV19 to TRBJ2-4; tentative D call: TRBD1 (5 bases). This CDR3 region has 16 residues. Between the trimmed V and J ends, which lost 3 bases and 3 bases, there was a span of 15 bases. Per germline, CDR1 LNHDA and CDR2 SQIVND (reference sequence). DNA for the CDR3: TGTGCCAGTAGTATCCCGGCAGGGTCAGGCAAAAACATTCAGTACTTC. Its protein is CASSIPAGSGKNIQYF.

Ten or more counts support this clone. The V call is TRBV6-6, the J call TRBJ2-2, with D maybe TRBD1 (5 bases). Trimming removed 5 bases from V and 1 base from J, with 8 bases in between. This CDR3 comprises 14 residues. CDR1 and CDR2 (germline): MNHNY, SVGAGI (reference sequence). CDR3 region: CASSTQGNTGELFF. The CDR3 DNA sequence: TGTGCCAGCAGTACCCAGGGGAACACCGGGGAGCTGTTTTTT.

The chain links TRBV13 to TRBJ1-3, with 7 positions matching TRBD1. From germline, CDR1 is PRHDT and CDR2 FYEKMQ (reference sequence). The CDR3 is 15 residues long. Trimming removed 6 bases from V and 1 base from J; junction bases left unmatched: 6. The CDR3 loop reads CASRPGGLSGNTIYF. The DNA of the CDR3 is TGTGCCAGCAGACCAGGGGGATTATCTGGAAACACCATATATTTT.

This clone has only a few counts. V gene TRBV27 combines with J gene TRBJ2-2; possibly TRBD2 for D (5 bases). CDR1 and CDR2 from the germline V gene are MNHEY and SMNVEV (reference sequence). With 3 bases removed from V and 5 bases from J, the gap between germline ends came to 13 bases. The CDR3 loop spans 15 amino acids. The CDR3 region has the DNA TGTGCCAGCAGTTTTACCGGGGTTAAGACCGGGGAGCTGTTTTTT. Amino acid sequence: CASSFTGVKTGELFF.

This sequence joins TRBV28 and TRBJ2-5; D uncertain. V was trimmed by 1 base and J by 4 bases, leaving 10 bases between them. This CDR3 contains 14 residues. Germline values: CDR1 MDHEN, CDR2 SYDVKM. CDR3 amino acids: CASSLFRGVETQYF. As DNA, the CDR3 is TGTGCCAGCAGTTTATTTCGCGGAGTAGAGACCCAGTACTTC.